This TCR beta chain stems from a study of regulatory T cells in long-lasting Graves disease. Construction of TCR beta libraries relied on iRepertoire HTBI primers and on Arm-PCR targeting CDR3 regions. A single record per CDR3 protein comes from TCRdb applying MiXCR to the multiplex PCR reads. The sample yields about 240,000 distinct CDR3 sequences, 20% seen once. Time point indicated: newly diagnosed GD, antithyroid drugs for less than 3 months. Generation of the TCR library employed RNA extracted from PBMCs. The CDR3 sequence is 15 residues long. The V and J ends lost 6 bases and 3 bases respectively, with 17 bases between them. In this sample, this clonotype turned up many times.

The TCR was taken from a female donor with Graves disease. The gene calls are TRBV12-3 or TRBV12-4 and TRBJ1-2; perhaps TRBD1 as D (6 bases). Sequencing was performed on peripheral blood mononuclear cells (PBMCs), taken at new diagnosis, from a patient treated with antithyroid drugs. The chain's CDR3 is CASSAGRGRDYGYTF. CDR3 bases: TGTGCCAGCAGCGCGGGCCGGGGGCGGGACTATGGCTACACCTTC.